This T cell receptor (beta chain) was identified during a study of T cells in Graves' hyperthyroidism and ophthalmopathy. General observations from the study: By a 13 V-J model, ophthalmopathy was set apart from stable hyperthyroidism.

Researchers barred patients who had uncontrolled infection, other autoimmune disease, pregnancy or lactation. The sample holds many counts of this clonotype. No antigen is known for it. The CDR3 contains 15 residues. V was pared by 3 bases and J by 2 bases, with 11 bases between. Germline values: CDR1 SNHLY, CDR2 FYNNEI. RNA transcripts were the template for amplifying TCR beta CDR3 regions. Primed by the HTBI set, a first-round RT-PCR was run on the TCR CDR3. From the multiplex PCR reads, TCRdb called clonotypes with MiXCR, one entry per CDR3 protein. The sample contains a few hundred thousand distinct CDR3 sequences, about 15% of which appear only once.

This chain joins TRBV2 and TRBJ2-1; possibly TRBD2 for D (6 bases). Sequencing was carried out using blood. The receptor was isolated from a woman aged 30 to 39 with Graves' hyperthyroidism. The CDR3 spells CASSDGGAPYNEQFF. CDR3 coding DNA: TGTGCCAGCAGTGATGGCGGGGCCCCCTACAATGAGCAGTTCTTC.